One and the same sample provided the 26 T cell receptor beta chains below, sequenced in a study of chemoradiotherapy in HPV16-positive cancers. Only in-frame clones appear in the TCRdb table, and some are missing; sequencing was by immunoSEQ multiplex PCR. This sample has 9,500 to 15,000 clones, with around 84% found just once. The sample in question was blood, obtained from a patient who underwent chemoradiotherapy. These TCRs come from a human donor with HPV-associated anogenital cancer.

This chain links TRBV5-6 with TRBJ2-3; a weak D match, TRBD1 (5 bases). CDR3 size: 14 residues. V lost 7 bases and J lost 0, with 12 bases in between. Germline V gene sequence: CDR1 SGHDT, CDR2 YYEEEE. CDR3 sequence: CASVGRRSTDTQYF. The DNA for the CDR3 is TGTGCCAGCGTGGGGCGCCGCAGCACAGATACGCAGTATTTT.

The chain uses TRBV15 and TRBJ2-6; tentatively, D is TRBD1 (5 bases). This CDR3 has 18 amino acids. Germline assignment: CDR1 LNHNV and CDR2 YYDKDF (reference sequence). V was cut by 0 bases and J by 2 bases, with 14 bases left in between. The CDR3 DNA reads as TGTGCCACCAGCAGAGATCCGCAGGGAAACACTGGGGCCAACGTCCTGACTTTC. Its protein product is CATSRDPQGNTGANVLTF.

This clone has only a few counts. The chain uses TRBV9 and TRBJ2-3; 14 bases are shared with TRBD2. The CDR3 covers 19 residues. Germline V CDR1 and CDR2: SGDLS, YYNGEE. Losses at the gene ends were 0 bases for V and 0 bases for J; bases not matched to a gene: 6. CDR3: CASSVVPGLAGVSTDTQYF. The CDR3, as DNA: TGTGCCAGCAGCGTAGTTCCGGGACTAGCGGGGGTGAGCACAGATACGCAGTATTTT.

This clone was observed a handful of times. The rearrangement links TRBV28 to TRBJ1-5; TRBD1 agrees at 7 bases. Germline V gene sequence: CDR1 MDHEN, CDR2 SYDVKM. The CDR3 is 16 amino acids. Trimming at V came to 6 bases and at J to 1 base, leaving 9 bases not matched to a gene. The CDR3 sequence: CASRLTGDFSNQPQHF. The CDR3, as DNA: TGTGCCAGCAGACTAACAGGGGATTTCAGCAATCAGCCCCAGCATTTT.

CDR3 DNA: TGTGCCAGCAGTTCAGGACAGGTCTTCTCTGAAGCTTTCTTT. Translating it yields CASSSGQVFSEAFF. The chain couples TRBV6-6 to TRBJ1-1; 7 bases map to TRBD1. Germline V gene sequence: CDR1 MNHNY, CDR2 SVGAGI (reference sequence). This CDR3 is 14 amino acids long. The ends lost 4 bases at V and 6 bases at J; junction bases unmatched: 8.

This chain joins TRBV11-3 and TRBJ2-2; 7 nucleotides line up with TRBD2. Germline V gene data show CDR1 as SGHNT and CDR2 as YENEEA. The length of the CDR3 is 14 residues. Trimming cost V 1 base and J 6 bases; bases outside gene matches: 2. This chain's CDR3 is CASSLVAGAGELFF. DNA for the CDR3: TGTGCCAGCAGCTTAGTCGCGGGGGCCGGGGAGCTGTTTTTT.

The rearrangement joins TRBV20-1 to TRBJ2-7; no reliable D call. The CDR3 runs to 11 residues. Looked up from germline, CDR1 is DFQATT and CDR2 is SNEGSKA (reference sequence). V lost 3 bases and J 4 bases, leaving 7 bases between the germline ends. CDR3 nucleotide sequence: TGCAGTGCTAGGCAAAAATACGAGCAGTACTTC. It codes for CSARQKYEQYF.

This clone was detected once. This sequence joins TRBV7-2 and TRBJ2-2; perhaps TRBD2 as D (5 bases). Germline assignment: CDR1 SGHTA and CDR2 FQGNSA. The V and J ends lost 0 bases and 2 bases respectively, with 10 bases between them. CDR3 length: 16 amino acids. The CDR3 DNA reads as TGTGCCAGCAGCTTAGCGGCTGGAGGAAACACCGGGGAGCTGTTTTTT. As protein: CASSLAAGGNTGELFF.

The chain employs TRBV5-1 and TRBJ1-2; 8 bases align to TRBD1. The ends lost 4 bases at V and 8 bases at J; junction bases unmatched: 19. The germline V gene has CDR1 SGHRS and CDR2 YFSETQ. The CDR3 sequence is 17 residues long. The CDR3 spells CASSQSPPSAGGQGYTF. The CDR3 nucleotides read TGCGCCAGCAGCCAAAGTCCCCCCTCAGCAGGGGGCCAAGGCTACACCTTC. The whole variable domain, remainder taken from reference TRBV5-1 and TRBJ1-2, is KAGVTQTPRYLIKTRGQQVTLSCSPISGHRSVSWYQQTPGQGLQFLFEYFSETQRNKGNFPGRFSGRQFSNSRSEMNVSTLELGDSALYLCASSQSPPSAGGQGYTFGSGTRLTVV.

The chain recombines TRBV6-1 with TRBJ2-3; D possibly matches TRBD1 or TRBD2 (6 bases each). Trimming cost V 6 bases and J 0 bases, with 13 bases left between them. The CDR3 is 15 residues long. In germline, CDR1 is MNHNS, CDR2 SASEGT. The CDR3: CASRDTGTSTDTQYF. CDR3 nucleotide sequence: TGTGCCAGCAGGGACACAGGGACTAGCACAGATACGCAGTATTTT.

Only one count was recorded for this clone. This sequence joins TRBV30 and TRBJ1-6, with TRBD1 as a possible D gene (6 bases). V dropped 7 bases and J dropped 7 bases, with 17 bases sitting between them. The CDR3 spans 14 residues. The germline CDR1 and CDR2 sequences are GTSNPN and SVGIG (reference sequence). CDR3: CAFRTKGGNSPLHF. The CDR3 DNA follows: TGTGCCTTTAGGACGAAGGGGGGAAATTCACCCCTCCACTTT. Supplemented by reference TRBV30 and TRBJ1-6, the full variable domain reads SQTIHQWPATLVQPVGSPLSLECTVEGTSNPNLYWYRQAAGRGLQLLFYSVGIGQISSEVPQNLSASRPQDRQFILSSKKLLLSDSGFYLCAFRTKGGNSPLHFGNGTRLTVT.

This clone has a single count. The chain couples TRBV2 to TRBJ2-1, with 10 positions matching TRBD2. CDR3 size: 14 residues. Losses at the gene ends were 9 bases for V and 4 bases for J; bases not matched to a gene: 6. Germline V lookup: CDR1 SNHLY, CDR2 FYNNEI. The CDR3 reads CASRAGGLYNEQFF. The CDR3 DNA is TGTGCCAGTCGAGCGGGGGGGCTTTACAATGAGCAGTTCTTC.

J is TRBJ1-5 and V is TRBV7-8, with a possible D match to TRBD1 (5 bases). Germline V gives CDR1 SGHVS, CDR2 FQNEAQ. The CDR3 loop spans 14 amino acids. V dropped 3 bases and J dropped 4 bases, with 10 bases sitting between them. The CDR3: CASSFTEGNQPQHF. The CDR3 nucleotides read TGTGCCAGCAGCTTTACCGAGGGGAATCAGCCCCAGCATTTT.

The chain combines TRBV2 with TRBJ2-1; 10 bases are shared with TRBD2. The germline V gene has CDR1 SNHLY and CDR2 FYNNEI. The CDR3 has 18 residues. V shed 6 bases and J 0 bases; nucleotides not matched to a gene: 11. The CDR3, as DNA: TGTGCCAGCAGAAGGGGGGCCAGCGGGGGGGCCTCCTACAATGAGCAGTTCTTC. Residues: CASRRGASGGASYNEQFF.

In DNA, the CDR3 is TGTGCCAGCAGTGAAGGGGCGGAGGGCAGAGACACCATATATTTT. Translated: CASSEGAEGRDTIYF. The chain employs TRBV6-1 and TRBJ1-3; D call uncertain. The CDR3 consists of 15 residues. The germline V gene has CDR1 MNHNS and CDR2 SASEGT. V was clipped by 1 base and J by 8 bases, with 15 bases between them.

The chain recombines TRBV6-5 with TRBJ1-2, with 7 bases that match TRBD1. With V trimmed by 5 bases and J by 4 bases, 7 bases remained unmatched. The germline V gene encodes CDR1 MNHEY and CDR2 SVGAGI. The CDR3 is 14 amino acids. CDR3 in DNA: TGTGCCAGCAGTAAAAAGGGACAGATCTATGGCTACACCTTC. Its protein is CASSKKGQIYGYTF.

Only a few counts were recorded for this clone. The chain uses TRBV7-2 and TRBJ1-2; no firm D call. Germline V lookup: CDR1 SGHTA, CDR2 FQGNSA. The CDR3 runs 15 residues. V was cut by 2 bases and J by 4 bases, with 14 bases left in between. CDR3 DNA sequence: TGTGCCAGCAGCTTATTATCGGGGTTGGCCTATGGCTACACCTTC. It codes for CASSLLSGLAYGYTF.

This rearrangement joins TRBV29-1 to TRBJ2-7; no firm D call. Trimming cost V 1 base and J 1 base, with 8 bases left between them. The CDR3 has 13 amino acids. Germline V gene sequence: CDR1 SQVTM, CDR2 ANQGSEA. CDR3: CSVEARGSYEQYF. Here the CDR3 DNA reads TGCAGCGTTGAAGCCCGCGGTTCCTACGAGCAGTACTTC.

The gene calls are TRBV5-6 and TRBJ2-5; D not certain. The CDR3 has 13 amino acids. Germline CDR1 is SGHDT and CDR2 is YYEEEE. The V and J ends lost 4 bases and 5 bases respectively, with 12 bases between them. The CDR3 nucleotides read TGTGCCAGCAGCCGTATAGTAGGTGAGACCCAGTACTTC. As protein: CASSRIVGETQYF.

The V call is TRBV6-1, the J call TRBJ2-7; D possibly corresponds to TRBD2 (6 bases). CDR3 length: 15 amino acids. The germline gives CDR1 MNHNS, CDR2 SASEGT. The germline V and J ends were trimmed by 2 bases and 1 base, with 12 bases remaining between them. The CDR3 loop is CASSEQEGHSYEQYF. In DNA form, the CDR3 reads TGTGCCAGCAGTGAACAGGAGGGTCATTCCTACGAGCAGTACTTC.

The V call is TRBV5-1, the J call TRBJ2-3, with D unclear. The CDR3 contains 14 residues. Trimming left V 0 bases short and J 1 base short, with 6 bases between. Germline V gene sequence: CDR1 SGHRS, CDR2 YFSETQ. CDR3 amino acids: CASSLDSRTDTQYF. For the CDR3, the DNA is TGCGCCAGCAGCTTGGACTCCCGCACAGATACGCAGTATTTT.

The CDR3 DNA sequence: TGTGCCGTCGAGAGGGACACTGAAGCTTTCTTT. It translates to CAVERDTEAFF. The V and J genes are TRBV6-6 and TRBJ1-1; D call uncertain. Germline V CDR1 and CDR2: MNHNY, SVGAGI (reference sequence). Trimming stripped 11 bases from V and 3 bases from J, with 10 bases between. This CDR3 region has 11 residues.

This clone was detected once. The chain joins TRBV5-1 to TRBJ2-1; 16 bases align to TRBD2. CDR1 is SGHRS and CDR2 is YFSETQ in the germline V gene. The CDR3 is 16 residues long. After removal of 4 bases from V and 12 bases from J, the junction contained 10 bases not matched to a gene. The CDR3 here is CASSPSGLAGGVGQFF. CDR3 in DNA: TGCGCCAGCAGCCCCTCGGGACTAGCGGGGGGGGTGGGGCAGTTCTTC.

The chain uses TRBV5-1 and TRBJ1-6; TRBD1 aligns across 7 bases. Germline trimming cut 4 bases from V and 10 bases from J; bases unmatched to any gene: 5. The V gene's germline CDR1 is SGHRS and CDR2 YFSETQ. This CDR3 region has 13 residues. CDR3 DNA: TGCGCCAGCAGCGACAGGGAAGGGTCACCCCTCCACTTT. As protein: CASSDREGSPLHF.

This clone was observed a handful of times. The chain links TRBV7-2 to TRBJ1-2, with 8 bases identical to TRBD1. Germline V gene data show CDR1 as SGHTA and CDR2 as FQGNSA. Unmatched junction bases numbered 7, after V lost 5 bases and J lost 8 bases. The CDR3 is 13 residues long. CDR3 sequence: CASSRQGTRGYTF. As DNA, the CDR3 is TGTGCCAGCAGCCGACAGGGGACTCGAGGCTACACCTTC.

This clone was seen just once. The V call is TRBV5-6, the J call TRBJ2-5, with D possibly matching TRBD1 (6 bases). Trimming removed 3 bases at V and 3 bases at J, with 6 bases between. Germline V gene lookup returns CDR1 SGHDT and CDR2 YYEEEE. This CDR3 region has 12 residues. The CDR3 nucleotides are TGTGCCAGCAGCTGGACAGAAGAGACCCAGTACTTC. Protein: CASSWTEETQYF.